The 25 T cell receptor beta chains listed next were all sequenced from one sample in a study of T-cell memory formation after mild COVID-19. TCRdb re-analysed the 5' RACE reads in MiXCR, keeping a single row per CDR3 protein. The top ten hold 7.5% to 9.5% of the sample, which has about 440,000 distinct CDR3 sequences, about 20% seen once. The specimen sequenced was PBMCs or a T cell subset sorted from them (not recorded which). The receptor set was obtained from an adult woman who had mild COVID-19 (a few samples of this study predate the infection). Cell type and time point are not known.

The gene calls are TRBV5-6 and TRBJ1-2; D not resolved. CDR3 size: 13 residues. V lost 4 bases and J 2 bases, leaving 9 bases between the germline ends. Germline CDR1 is SGHDT and CDR2 is YYEEEE. The CDR3 DNA is TGTGCCAGCAGCCCGGAATTGAACTATGGCTACACCTTC. Its translation is CASSPELNYGYTF.

The chain carries TRBV9 and TRBJ2-1; D is ambiguous. Germline V gives CDR1 SGDLS, CDR2 YYNGEE. CDR3 size: 14 residues. V was pared by 0 bases and J by 3 bases, with 7 bases between. The DNA of the CDR3 is TGTGCCAGCAGCGTAGCAGCAGGCTACAATGAGCAGTTCTTC. It translates to CASSVAAGYNEQFF.

This chain joins TRBV4-1 and TRBJ2-7, with D maybe TRBD1 (5 bases). Germline V gene lookup returns CDR1 MGHRA and CDR2 YSYEKL. This CDR3 is 13 amino acids long. Trimming left V 3 bases short and J 3 bases short, with 9 bases between. CDR3 sequence (DNA): TGCGCCAGCAGCCAGGTACAGGACTACGAGCAGTACTTC. Translating it yields CASSQVQDYEQYF.

The V gene is TRBV4-1, the J gene TRBJ2-7; D unclear. CDR3 length: 12 amino acids. Germline V CDR1 and CDR2: MGHRA, YSYEKL. Trimming removed 0 bases from V and 6 bases from J, with 6 bases in between. The CDR3 DNA reads TGCGCCAGCAGCCAAGAGATTGGCGAGCAGTACTTC. Residues: CASSQEIGEQYF.

In this sample, this clonotype turned up a few times. This chain links TRBV3-1 with TRBJ2-4; TRBD1 is a possible D gene (6 bases). The length of the CDR3 is 13 residues. Trimming removed 4 bases from V and 8 bases from J, with 12 bases in between. Germline-derived CDR1 and CDR2 are LGHDT and YNNKEL (reference sequence). CDR3 loop: CASSPRTEDIQYF. The CDR3 region has the DNA TGTGCCAGCAGCCCACGGACAGAAGACATTCAGTACTTC.

This clonotype occurred a few times. This chain joins TRBV7-9 and TRBJ2-7; the D is unclear. V was pared by 3 bases and J by 4 bases, with 13 bases between. From germline, CDR1 is SEHNR and CDR2 FQNEAQ (reference sequence). The CDR3 spans 14 residues. In nucleotides, the CDR3 is TGTGCCAGCAGCTTGGTGACGCAAGAGTACGAGCAGTACTTC. Its protein product is CASSLVTQEYEQYF.

This clonotype came up a few times. V is TRBV3-1 and J is TRBJ1-1; D remains unclear. Trimming shortened V by 0 bases and J by 0 bases, and 8 bases separated the two germline ends. The CDR3 loop spans 15 amino acids. Germline V gene sequence: CDR1 LGHDT, CDR2 YNNKEL (reference sequence). This chain's CDR3 is CASSQEGKMNTEAFF. The CDR3 DNA follows: TGTGCCAGCAGCCAAGAGGGGAAGATGAACACTGAAGCTTTCTTT.

This clonotype was detected many times. The junction and the germline gene differ at one end; a read error may be behind it. The rearrangement joins TRBV12-3 or TRBV12-4 to TRBJ2-1; TRBD2 matches at 13 bases. CDR3 length: 14 amino acids. The CDR3 DNA is TGTGCCAGCAGTCAGACTAGCGGGGGGCCGTCCAGGCTCTTC. Translation: CASSQTSGGPSRLF.

The chain combines TRBV2 with TRBJ2-7; 8 bases line up with TRBD1. Germline V gene sequence: CDR1 SNHLY, CDR2 FYNNEI. Trimming cost V 6 bases and J 3 bases; bases outside gene matches: 10. The CDR3 consists of 15 residues. CDR3 nucleotide sequence: TGTGCCAGCAGCGACCCAGGGGGCAGAATCTACGAGCAGTACTTC. Its protein product is CASSDPGGRIYEQYF.

The gene calls are TRBV18 and TRBJ2-1, with TRBD2 matching over 9 bases. Germline-derived CDR1 and CDR2 are KGHSH and LQKENI. The CDR3 consists of 19 residues. V shed 0 bases and J 2 bases; nucleotides not matched to a gene: 11. This CDR3 reads CASSPPGGSGGLPYNEQFF. DNA of the CDR3: TGTGCCAGCTCACCACCGGGCGGTAGCGGGGGTTTGCCCTACAATGAGCAGTTCTTC.

V is TRBV9 and J is TRBJ1-6, with D possibly being TRBD1 (5 bases). Germline V gene data show CDR1 as SGDLS and CDR2 as YYNGEE. V was trimmed by 0 bases and J by 8 bases, leaving 12 bases between them. This CDR3 has 15 amino acids. The CDR3 DNA is TGTGCCAGCAGCGTAGAGGCAGGGTGGGATTCACCCCTCCACTTT. Residues: CASSVEAGWDSPLHF.

The chain uses TRBV12-3 or TRBV12-4 and TRBJ1-1, with a tentative D call TRBD1 (5 bases). This CDR3 spans 18 amino acids. V lost 5 bases and J lost 5, with 27 bases in between. CDR3 amino acids: CASSPEFVGDLPRTEAFF. CDR3 coding DNA: TGTGCCAGCAGTCCAGAATTTGTGGGGGACCTGCCCCGTACTGAAGCTTTCTTT.

V and J are TRBV30 and TRBJ2-3; 13 bases are shared with TRBD2. This CDR3 region has 16 residues. The germline V gene encodes CDR1 GTSNPN and CDR2 SVGIG (reference sequence). V dropped 2 bases and J dropped 4; count of bases not matched to a gene: 6. The CDR3 nucleotides read TGTGCCTGGAGTCAAGGACTAGCGGGAGCCTCAGATACGCAGTATTTT. Translated: CAWSQGLAGASDTQYF.

This clonotype came up a few times. The chain couples TRBV6-2 or TRBV6-3 to TRBJ2-7; 9 positions agree with TRBD2. The V gene's germline CDR1 is MNHEY and CDR2 SVGEGT. The junction had 5 bases not matched to a gene; V was cut back by 2 bases and J by 6 bases. The CDR3 has 14 residues. The CDR3 is CASSYGLASTEQYF. The CDR3 DNA reads TGTGCCAGCAGTTACGGACTAGCGTCAACCGAGCAGTACTTC.

The chain combines TRBV6-2 or TRBV6-3 with TRBJ2-5; TRBD2 aligns across 11 bases. The CDR3 spans 14 residues. Losses at the gene ends were 4 bases for V and 6 bases for J; bases not matched to a gene: 4. The germline V gene encodes CDR1 MNHEY and CDR2 SVGEGT. The CDR3 sequence is CASSSTSGIKTQYF. CDR3 in DNA: TGTGCCAGCAGTTCGACTAGCGGGATCAAGACCCAGTACTTC.

The genes are TRBV11-2 and TRBJ2-5, with D maybe TRBD1 (5 bases). V was pared by 4 bases and J by 1 base, with 16 bases between. Germline lookup yields CDR1 SGHAT and CDR2 FQNNGV. This CDR3 is 16 amino acids long. The CDR3 DNA reads as TGTGCCAGCAGCTCATCCATGTACACAGGCCAAGAGACCCAGTACTTC. Translation: CASSSSMYTGQETQYF.

The chain joins TRBV3-1 to TRBJ1-6; D is ambiguous. V lost 4 bases and J 2 bases, leaving 18 bases between the germline ends. The CDR3 is made up of 18 amino acids. Looked up from germline, CDR1 is LGHDT and CDR2 is YNNKEL (reference sequence). The CDR3, as DNA: TGTGCCAGCAGCCCCCATGGAGGATTTTACCCCTATAATTCACCCCTCCACTTT. Protein sequence: CASSPHGGFYPYNSPLHF. The full variable domain, with the rest looked up from reference TRBV3-1 and TRBJ1-6, is DTAVSQTPKYLVTQMGNDKSIKCEQNLGHDTMYWYKQDSKKFLKIMFSYNNKELIINETVPNRFSPKSPDKAHLNLHINSLELGDSAVYFCASSPHGGFYPYNSPLHFGNGTRLTVT.

This clonotype was seen a few times. The chain is built from TRBV5-6 and TRBJ2-6; D is possibly TRBD2 (6 bases). Between the trimmed V and J ends, which lost 1 base and 7 bases, there was a span of 9 bases. CDR1 is SGHDT, CDR2 YYEEEE, per germline. The CDR3 is made up of 14 amino acids. DNA for the CDR3: TGTGCCAGCAGCTTGTTCGGGGGAGCCAACGTCCTGACTTTC. Translating gives CASSLFGGANVLTF.

The rearrangement uses TRBV7-9 and TRBJ2-5; 10 bases are a match to TRBD1. This CDR3 comprises 16 residues. Losses at the gene ends were 1 base for V and 5 bases for J; bases not matched to a gene: 7. Germline CDR1 SEHNR, CDR2 FQNEAQ (reference sequence). CDR3 protein: CASSLVPDRGLETQYF. In DNA form, the CDR3 reads TGTGCCAGCAGCTTAGTCCCCGACAGGGGGCTGGAGACCCAGTACTTC.

This clonotype has a count of ten or more. The V call is TRBV12-3 or TRBV12-4, the J call TRBJ1-6; tentatively, D is TRBD1 (6 bases). This CDR3 comprises 14 residues. The germline V and J ends were trimmed by 1 base and 7 bases, with 8 bases remaining between them. The DNA for the CDR3 is TGTGCCAGCAGTTTAGGACAGGCAAATTCACCCCTCCACTTT. Residues: CASSLGQANSPLHF.

J is TRBJ1-1 and V is TRBV2, with a weak D call TRBD1 (5 bases). Trimming took off 10 bases at V and 4 bases at J, with 16 bases between the two ends. The CDR3 sequence is 13 residues long. Germline assignment: CDR1 SNHLY and CDR2 FYNNEI. The CDR3 here is CATIQGAVTEAFF. The CDR3 DNA reads TGTGCCACAATTCAAGGGGCTGTCACTGAAGCTTTCTTT. Full variable domain (remainder filled in from reference TRBV2 and TRBJ1-1): EPEVTQTPSHQVTQMGQEVILRCVPISNHLYFYWYRQILGQKVEFLVSFYNNEISEKSEIFDDQFSVERPDGSNFTLKIRSTKLEDSAMYFCATIQGAVTEAFFGQGTRLTVV.

The chain employs TRBV7-9 and TRBJ1-5; D is unclear. The CDR3 contains 15 residues. The ends were cut back, 5 bases at V and 7 bases at J, with 18 bases in the middle. Germline V gene lookup returns CDR1 SEHNR and CDR2 FQNEAQ (reference sequence). In DNA form, the CDR3 reads TGTGCCAGCAGCCCCGGGAGGATCCTAGGGCAGCCCCAGCATTTT. Its protein is CASSPGRILGQPQHF.

This clonotype was counted only a few times. The chain employs TRBV12-3 or TRBV12-4 and TRBJ1-1; D perhaps matches TRBD1 (5 bases). The CDR3 loop spans 15 amino acids. Trimming stripped 4 bases from V and 5 bases from J, with 17 bases between. The CDR3 is CASSSIPFEGTEAFF. The CDR3 bases are TGTGCCAGCAGTTCCATTCCCTTCGAGGGGACTGAAGCTTTCTTT.

In the case of this clonotype: A read error may produce the germline difference seen at one junction end. The chain combines TRBV3-1 with TRBJ1-1, with D perhaps matching TRBD1 (6 bases). The CDR3 covers 15 residues. Germline loops: CDR1 LGHDT, CDR2 YNNKEL (reference sequence). The CDR3 is CASSQENRVKTEAFF. The CDR3 DNA reads TGTGCCAGCAGCCAAGAGAACAGGGTGAAAACTGAAGCTTTCTTT.

The chain joins TRBV20-1 to TRBJ1-6; TRBD1 matches at 8 bases. Germline CDR1 DFQATT, CDR2 SNEGSKA (reference sequence). The V gene end was trimmed by 3 bases and the J gene end by 3 bases; junction bases not matched to a gene: 7. There are 16 residues in the CDR3. CDR3 loop: CSARGQTGVYNSPLHF. CDR3 sequence (DNA): TGCAGTGCTAGGGGACAGACAGGGGTCTATAATTCACCCCTCCACTTT.